The 24 T cell receptor beta chains reported below all come from one sample, sequenced in a study of human T cells and chemical hapten exposure. MiXCR, applied by TCRdb to the RACE reads, yields one record per CDR3 protein. Of approximately 350,000 distinct CDR3 sequences listed, under 6.5% were seen once; the top ten hold around 6.1%. Time point denoted: patch test 2, 6 weeks after DPC sensitization. Treatment here: therapeutic diphenylcyclopropenone sensitization with weekly scalp DPC. Specimen: whole blood, collected in connection with sensitization to the hapten diphenylcyclopropenone (DPC). Every receptor here comes from a woman younger than 30 with alopecia areata. Some clones in this sample may be carry-over from other donors' samples.

The sample holds many counts of this clonotype. This sequence joins TRBV20-1 and TRBJ1-2; D call uncertain. In germline, CDR1 is DFQATT, CDR2 SNEGSKA (reference sequence). The CDR3 is 10 residues long. V was cut by 5 bases and J by 8 bases, with 9 bases left in between. CDR3 nucleotides: TGCAGTGCTGACTATTTGGGCTACACCTTC. This encodes CSADYLGYTF.

There are a few counts of this clonotype. The gene calls are TRBV25-1 and TRBJ1-4, with D possibly matching TRBD1 (6 bases). Germline loops: CDR1 MGHDK, CDR2 SYGVNS. The V end was cut by 10 bases, the J end by 7 bases, with 19 bases between. The CDR3 runs 14 residues. The CDR3 region is CATGSTGRSEKLFF. In nucleotides, the CDR3 is TGTGCCACCGGATCTACAGGGAGAAGTGAAAAACTGTTTTTT. The complete variable domain, with remaining parts taken from reference TRBV25-1 and TRBJ1-4, reads EADIYQTPRYLVIGTGKKITLECSQTMGHDKMYWYQQDPGMELHLIHYSYGVNSTEKGDLSSESTVSRIRTEHFPLTLESARPSHTSQYLCATGSTGRSEKLFFGSGTQLSVL.

The rearrangement joins TRBV11-2 to TRBJ1-2, with D tentatively TRBD1 (5 bases). This CDR3 region has 17 residues. CDR1 is SGHAT, CDR2 FQNNGV, per germline. Trimming removed 7 bases at V and 0 bases at J, with 21 bases between. CDR3 sequence: CASTDPVGARANYGYTF. In DNA form, the CDR3 reads TGTGCCAGCACCGACCCTGTCGGGGCCAGAGCTAACTATGGCTACACCTTC.

Many counts were recorded for this clonotype. The gene calls are TRBV7-8 and TRBJ2-6, with D possibly being TRBD1 (6 bases). This CDR3 has 20 amino acids. V was cut by 0 bases and J by 0 bases, with 18 bases left in between. Germline loops: CDR1 SGHVS, CDR2 FQNEAQ. The CDR3 DNA is TGTGCCAGCAGCTTAGCCAAGACAGGCTTAGGCCTCTCTGGGGCCAACGTCCTGACTTTC. It specifies CASSLAKTGLGLSGANVLTF.

This clonotype was seen a few times. The genes are TRBV20-1 and TRBJ2-7; D is possibly TRBD1 (7 bases). CDR1 is DFQATT, CDR2 SNEGSKA, per germline (reference sequence). CDR3 length: 13 residues. V lost 0 bases to trimming and J lost 6 bases, with 12 bases between them. CDR3 coding DNA: TGCAGTGCTAGAGAGTCAGGGGGGAGCGAGCAGTACTTC. Its protein is CSARESGGSEQYF.

Written as DNA, the CDR3 is TGCAGCGTTGAACAGGGACGGGGTACGCAGTATTTT. This sequence encodes CSVEQGRGTQYF. The V gene is TRBV29-1, the J gene TRBJ2-3; either TRBD1 or TRBD2 may fit D (5 bases each). Germline V gene sequence: CDR1 SQVTM, CDR2 ANQGSEA. Trimming cost V 2 bases and J 8 bases, with 11 bases left between them. The CDR3 is 12 amino acids.

This clonotype has just a few counts. V gene TRBV6-5 combines with J gene TRBJ1-4; D is uncertain. Germline V lookup: CDR1 MNHEY, CDR2 SVGAGI. This CDR3 spans 15 amino acids. The V and J ends lost 6 bases and 3 bases respectively, with 14 bases between them. The CDR3 bases are TGTGCCAGCAGGCCGACCTACCGCCCTAATGAAAAACTGTTTTTT. Translating it yields CASRPTYRPNEKLFF.

This clonotype was detected ten times or more. The chain is built from TRBV7-2 and TRBJ2-3; D might be TRBD2 (5 bases). CDR1 SGHTA and CDR2 FQGNSA come from the germline V gene. The V and J ends lost 5 bases and 4 bases respectively, with 10 bases between them. CDR3 length: 13 amino acids. CDR3 in amino acids: CASSHGMPDTQYF. DNA of the CDR3: TGTGCCAGCAGCCACGGGATGCCAGATACGCAGTATTTT.

At least ten counts were recorded for this clonotype. The chain joins TRBV18 to TRBJ1-1; 9 bases are shared with TRBD1. After removal of 8 bases from V and 4 bases from J, the junction contained 2 bases not matched to a gene. CDR3 length equals 12 residues. CDR1 and CDR2 (germline): KGHSH, LQKENI. In DNA form, the CDR3 reads TGTGCCAGCCGGGGACAGGGCACTGAAGCTTTCTTT. This sequence encodes CASRGQGTEAFF.

The chain has TRBV28 and TRBJ1-2; 10 bases map to TRBD1. From germline, CDR1 is MDHEN and CDR2 SYDVKM. The trim removed 9 bases at V and 6 bases at J, leaving 13 bases unmatched. The CDR3 consists of 15 residues. CDR3 residues: CASGPRQGARDGYTF. CDR3 sequence (DNA): TGTGCCAGTGGCCCCCGACAGGGGGCGCGAGATGGCTACACCTTC.

This clonotype was picked up a small number of times. This sequence joins TRBV27 and TRBJ2-6, with D hard to call. Between the trimmed V and J ends, which lost 6 bases and 1 base, there was a span of 7 bases. The CDR3 is made up of 14 amino acids. Germline V gene lookup returns CDR1 MNHEY and CDR2 SMNVEV (reference sequence). Here the CDR3 reads CASSPFSGANVLTF. The CDR3 coding sequence is TGTGCCAGCAGCCCATTTTCTGGGGCCAACGTCCTGACTTTC. Complete variable domain (other parts from reference TRBV27 and TRBJ2-6): EAQVTQNPRYLITVTGKKLTVTCSQNMNHEYMSWYRQDPGLGLRQIYYSMNVEVTDKGDVPEGYKVSRKEKRNFPLILESPSPNQTSLYFCASSPFSGANVLTFGAGSRLTVL.

This clonotype was seen ten or more times. One end of the junction does not line up with germline, which may come from a read error. The V call is TRBV5-1, the J call TRBJ1-6; D remains ambiguous. The CDR3 runs 15 residues. Germline V lookup: CDR1 SGHRS, CDR2 YFSETQ. For the CDR3, the DNA is TGCGCCAGCAGCGCCGAGCGCTCCGATAATTCACCCCTCCACTTT. Residues: CASSAERSDNSPLHF.

V and J are TRBV6-1 and TRBJ1-5, with D possibly being TRBD1 (6 bases). The CDR3 length is 15 residues. The germline V gene has CDR1 MNHNS and CDR2 SASEGT. V dropped 1 base and J dropped 9 bases, with 16 bases sitting between them. The CDR3 sequence is CASSEVDRIYVPQHF. The CDR3 DNA is TGTGCCAGCAGTGAAGTTGACAGGATCTATGTGCCCCAGCATTTT.

This clonotype was counted many times. The CDR3 nucleotides are TGTGCCAGCAGTTACTCGGGTGGCCAAGGAGGACCCCTCCACTTT. Its protein is CASSYSGGQGGPLHF. The rearrangement joins TRBV6-5 to TRBJ1-6; no clear D. V was pared by 0 bases and J by 12 bases, with 15 bases between. Per the germline V gene, CDR1 is MNHEY and CDR2 is SVGAGI. The CDR3 loop spans 15 amino acids.

This clonotype has just a few counts. The chain is built from TRBV7-9 and TRBJ1-1; 8 bases match TRBD1. Germline V gene lookup returns CDR1 SEHNR and CDR2 FQNEAQ (reference sequence). J gave up 6 bases and V 4 bases, and 4 bases lay outside the gene matches. The CDR3 consists of 13 residues. The CDR3 protein is CASSSTGVAEAFF. CDR3 in DNA: TGTGCCAGCAGCTCGACAGGGGTGGCTGAAGCTTTCTTT.

This clonotype was detected ten times or more. V gene TRBV9 combines with J gene TRBJ2-7, with 7 nucleotides matching TRBD2. CDR3 length: 15 amino acids. The V gene end was trimmed by 3 bases and the J gene end by 2 bases; junction bases not matched to a gene: 8. In germline, CDR1 is SGDLS, CDR2 YYNGEE. The CDR3 protein is CASSEMGGATYEQYF. The CDR3 DNA is TGTGCCAGCAGCGAAATGGGAGGGGCTACCTACGAGCAGTACTTC.

This sequence joins TRBV5-1 and TRBJ2-3; D gene unclear. The ends were cut back, 0 bases at V and 4 bases at J, with 9 bases in the middle. The CDR3 length is 14 residues. Germline-derived CDR1 and CDR2 are SGHRS and YFSETQ. CDR3 DNA: TGCGCCAGCAGCTTGGGAGAGGACCCAGATACGCAGTATTTT. Its protein product is CASSLGEDPDTQYF.

This clonotype was seen at least ten times. The rearrangement joins TRBV2 to TRBJ2-7; 10 bases line up with TRBD2. Germline lookup yields CDR1 SNHLY and CDR2 FYNNEI. The CDR3 covers 14 residues. V shed 9 bases and J 2 bases; nucleotides not matched to a gene: 7. The CDR3 sequence is CASCSGGFPYEQYF. The DNA for the CDR3 is TGTGCCAGTTGTAGCGGGGGGTTCCCCTACGAGCAGTACTTC.

This clonotype was seen repeatedly, ten times or more. The V and J genes are TRBV20-1 and TRBJ1-5, with D maybe TRBD1 (6 bases). Germline CDR1 DFQATT, CDR2 SNEGSKA (reference sequence). V dropped 3 bases and J dropped 4 bases, with 13 bases sitting between them. The CDR3 totals 14 residues. CDR3 DNA sequence: TGCAGTGCTAGTGCGGGGGGCAGAAATCAGCCCCAGCATTTT. Protein: CSASAGGRNQPQHF.

Only a few counts were recorded for this clonotype. V and J are TRBV6-6 and TRBJ2-5; a possible D gene is TRBD2 (7 bases). The V end lost 2 bases, the J end lost 5 bases, and 24 bases lay between the germline ends. Germline CDR1 is MNHNY and CDR2 is SVGAGI (reference sequence). The CDR3 runs to 18 residues. CDR3 nucleotides: TGTGCCAGCAGTTACACCTCCTTTAGAGGGGGGGCCCTTGAGACCCAGTACTTC. Encoded protein: CASSYTSFRGGALETQYF.

This clonotype occurred a few times. The chain carries TRBV12-3 or TRBV12-4 and TRBJ2-3; D is undetermined. V was clipped by 6 bases and J by 2 bases, with 12 bases between them. This CDR3 is built from 14 residues. Written as DNA, the CDR3 is TGTGCCAGCAGCCCGGAGTCCTACACAGATACGCAGTATTTT. Translated, it gives CASSPESYTDTQYF.

This clonotype was observed at least ten times. The chain uses TRBV20-1 and TRBJ1-1; maybe TRBD1 (6 bases). The CDR3 is 13 amino acids. Germline V lookup: CDR1 DFQATT, CDR2 SNEGSKA (reference sequence). V lost 5 bases and J lost 5, with 15 bases in between. The CDR3 DNA reads TGCAGTGCTCCCCCAACAGGGATTACTGAAGCTTTCTTT. As protein: CSAPPTGITEAFF.

The CDR3 region is CASSEGSHSGNTIYF. As DNA, the CDR3 is TGTGCCAGCAGTGAGGGGAGCCACTCTGGAAACACCATATATTTT. The chain links TRBV6-1 to TRBJ1-3; no clear D gene. V shed 3 bases and J shed 0 bases, with 9 bases lying between them. CDR1 and CDR2 from the germline V gene are MNHNS and SASEGT. The CDR3 covers 15 residues.

This clonotype was counted only a few times. The chain couples TRBV2 to TRBJ2-1; D may be TRBD1 (6 bases). The germline V gene encodes CDR1 SNHLY and CDR2 FYNNEI. The V gene lost 5 bases and the J gene lost 4 bases, with 12 bases spanning the gap. This CDR3 has 14 amino acids. The CDR3 DNA sequence: TGTGCCAGCAGTACCTGGACAGCGTACAATGAGCAGTTCTTC. This translates into CASSTWTAYNEQFF.